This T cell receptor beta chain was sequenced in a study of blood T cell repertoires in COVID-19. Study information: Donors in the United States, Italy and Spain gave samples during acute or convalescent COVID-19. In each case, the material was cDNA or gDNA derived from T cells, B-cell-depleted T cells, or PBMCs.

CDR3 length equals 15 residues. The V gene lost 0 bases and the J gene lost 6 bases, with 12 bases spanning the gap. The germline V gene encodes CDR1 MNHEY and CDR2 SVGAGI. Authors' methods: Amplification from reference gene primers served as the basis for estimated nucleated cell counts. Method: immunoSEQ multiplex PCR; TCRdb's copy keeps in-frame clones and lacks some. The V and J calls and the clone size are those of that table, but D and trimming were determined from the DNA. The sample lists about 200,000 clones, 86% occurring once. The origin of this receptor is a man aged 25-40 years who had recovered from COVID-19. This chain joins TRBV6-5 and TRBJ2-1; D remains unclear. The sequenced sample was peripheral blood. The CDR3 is CASSYSTTRFNEQFF. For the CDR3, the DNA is TGTGCCAGCAGTTACTCTACAACCCGCTTCAATGAGCAGTTCTTC.